The 20 T cell receptor beta chains in this list originate from one sample, sequenced in a study of cytomegalovirus exposure and HLA in healthy donors. The study ran its PCR with 60 Vbeta and 13 Jbeta primers. Profiling relied on immunoSEQ multiplex PCR, and the TCRdb table lists in-frame clones only, not all of them. The repertoire holds some 71,000 clones, with roughly 70% as singletons. The sequencing input was PBMCs. All receptors come from a woman between 50 and 59 years old in good health and CMV-seropositive.

The chain uses TRBV6-5 and TRBJ2-5, with a possible D match to TRBD1 (5 bases). V lost 6 bases and J 13 bases, leaving 15 bases between the germline ends. Looked up from germline, CDR1 is MNHEY and CDR2 is SVGAGI. This CDR3 spans 11 amino acids. The CDR3 DNA sequence: TGTGCCAGCAGCTCCCAGGGAAGGGTGTACTTC. Its translation: CASSSQGRVYF.

The chain recombines TRBV7-7 with TRBJ2-7, with D hard to call. The CDR3 sequence is 13 residues long. Trimming stripped 5 bases from V and 2 bases from J, with 10 bases between. Germline CDR1 SSHAT, CDR2 FNYEAQ (reference sequence). This chain's CDR3 is CASSPPDTYEQYF. DNA for the CDR3: TGTGCCAGCAGCCCTCCCGACACCTACGAGCAGTACTTC. Full variable domain (rest looked up from reference TRBV7-7 and TRBJ2-7): GAGVSQSPRYKVTKRGQDVTLRCDPISSHATLYWYQQALGQGPEFLTYFNYEAQPDKSGLPSDRFSAERPEGSISTLTIQRTEQRDSAMYRCASSPPDTYEQYFGPGTRLTVT.

This chain joins TRBV9 and TRBJ2-5; 8 bases agree with TRBD2. The CDR3 extends over 15 amino acids. The V and J ends lost 0 bases and 5 bases, in that order; junction bases with no gene match: 6. The V gene's germline CDR1 is SGDLS and CDR2 YYNGEE. The CDR3 DNA is TGTGCCAGCAGCGTAGGAGCGGGGGAAGGGGAGACCCAGTACTTC. Translation: CASSVGAGEGETQYF.

The chain has TRBV10-1 and TRBJ2-7, with D perhaps matching TRBD2 (6 bases). The CDR3 is 13 amino acids. Germline CDR1 reads WNHNN; CDR2 reads SYGVQD (reference sequence). V lost 4 bases, J lost 9 bases, and 16 bases lay in between. Here the CDR3 DNA reads TGCGCCAGCAGTGCGGGAGATGTCCTCCGGCAGTACTTC. Its translation is CASSAGDVLRQYF.

CDR3 nucleotide sequence: TGTGCCAGCAGCCAAGGGCAGGATGGAAGGGGCACTGAAGCTTTCTTT. Protein: CASSQGQDGRGTEAFF. The chain recombines TRBV7-9 with TRBJ1-1; a possible D gene is TRBD1 (5 bases). Germline V gene lookup returns CDR1 SEHNR and CDR2 FQNEAQ (reference sequence). The CDR3 is 16 residues long. Trimming removed 5 bases at V and 4 bases at J, with 20 bases between.

The chain uses TRBV6-4 and TRBJ1-1; 7 bases match TRBD1. Per the germline V gene, CDR1 is MRHNA and CDR2 is SNTAGT. The junction had 3 bases not matched to a gene; V was cut back by 4 bases and J by 1 base. The CDR3 consists of 14 residues. CDR3 in DNA: TGTGCCAGCAGTGCCCAGGGGGGGAACACTGAAGCTTTCTTT. Translated, it gives CASSAQGGNTEAFF.

The J gene is TRBJ2-3, the V gene TRBV10-1; D unresolved. With 3 bases removed from V and 2 bases from J, the gap between germline ends came to 3 bases. This CDR3 contains 12 residues. Germline V CDR1 and CDR2: WNHNN, SYGVQD (reference sequence). As DNA, the CDR3 is TGCGCCAGCAGTGATAACACAGATACGCAGTATTTT. Protein sequence: CASSDNTDTQYF.

The chain is built from TRBV7-9 and TRBJ2-1, with no clear D. Germline CDR1 is SEHNR and CDR2 is FQNEAQ (reference sequence). The CDR3 sequence is 11 residues long. V dropped 5 bases and J dropped 8 bases, with 7 bases sitting between them. CDR3 residues: CASSPQDEQFF. CDR3 coding DNA: TGTGCCAGCAGCCCCCAGGATGAGCAGTTCTTC. Full variable domain (missing parts from reference TRBV7-9 and TRBJ2-1): DTGVSQNPRHKITKRGQNVTFRCDPISEHNRLYWYRQTLGQGPEFLTYFQNEAQLEKSRLLSDRFSAERPKGSFSTLEIQRTEQGDSAMYLCASSPQDEQFFGPGTRLTVL.

Here the CDR3 DNA reads TGTGCCAGCAGCTTGGGGGGGACAGGGCGCTTTGGCTACACCTTC. Its protein is CASSLGGTGRFGYTF. The V gene is TRBV5-4, the J gene TRBJ1-2; the match to TRBD1 covers 9 bases. CDR3 size: 15 residues. CDR1 SGHNT and CDR2 YYREEE come from the germline V gene (reference sequence). Trimming took 0 bases from V and 7 from J; bases not matched to a gene: 7.

This clone was detected only a few times. J is TRBJ2-1 and V is TRBV4-1; D might be TRBD1 (6 bases). The length of the CDR3 is 16 residues. The germline V gene has CDR1 MGHRA and CDR2 YSYEKL. V was trimmed by 4 bases and J by 0 bases, leaving 13 bases between them. DNA of the CDR3: TGCGCCAGCAGCCTTTTGACAGGAAGCTCCTACAATGAGCAGTTCTTC. This sequence encodes CASSLLTGSSYNEQFF.

The chain is built from TRBV7-9 and TRBJ2-1; perhaps TRBD2 as D (6 bases). V shed 1 base and J shed 5 bases, with 15 bases lying between them. This CDR3 is 16 amino acids long. Germline values: CDR1 SEHNR, CDR2 FQNEAQ (reference sequence). This chain's CDR3 is CASSLGGGSINNEQFF. The CDR3 nucleotides read TGTGCCAGCAGCTTAGGTGGGGGGTCGATAAACAATGAGCAGTTCTTC.

This clone was recorded many times. The chain joins TRBV5-1 to TRBJ2-7; 8 bases line up with TRBD2. Germline V gene lookup returns CDR1 SGHRS and CDR2 YFSETQ. The CDR3 loop spans 16 amino acids. Trimming took 0 bases from V and 0 from J; bases not matched to a gene: 5. The CDR3 region has the DNA TGCGCCAGCAGCTTGGGAGTAGCGGGGTTCTCCTACGAGCAGTACTTC. It codes for CASSLGVAGFSYEQYF. The full variable domain, its missing parts supplied by reference TRBV5-1 and TRBJ2-7, is KAGVTQTPRYLIKTRGQQVTLSCSPISGHRSVSWYQQTPGQGLQFLFEYFSETQRNKGNFPGRFSGRQFSNSRSEMNVSTLELGDSALYLCASSLGVAGFSYEQYFGPGTRLTVT.

The chain links TRBV9 to TRBJ2-3; the match to TRBD2 covers 9 bases. The CDR3 runs to 16 residues. CDR1 is SGDLS and CDR2 is YYNGEE in the germline V gene. V lost 3 bases to trimming and J lost 2 bases; unmatched junction nucleotides: 7. The CDR3 DNA follows: TGTGCCAGCAGCGCTAGACCGGGACTAGCCACAGATACGCAGTATTTT. This encodes CASSARPGLATDTQYF.

This clone appeared once. The chain couples TRBV7-5 to TRBJ2-3; the table's D call, TRBD2, was not checked against the DNA. TRBV7-5 has pseudogene status. CDR3 length: 13 amino acids. CDR3 sequence (DNA): TGTGCCAGAAGCAGGGGGGGGGAAAATACGCAGTATTTT. Protein: CARSRGGENTQYF.

The chain has TRBV30 and TRBJ2-7; TRBD1 matches 7 bases. Germline assignment: CDR1 GTSNPN and CDR2 SVGIG (reference sequence). The CDR3 is 11 amino acids. V dropped 2 bases and J dropped 7; count of bases not matched to a gene: 2. The CDR3 sequence: CAWSSGGEQYF. CDR3 nucleotides: TGTGCCTGGAGTTCAGGGGGAGAGCAGTACTTC.

The rearrangement joins TRBV5-1 to TRBJ2-7; 9 positions match TRBD1. The CDR3 covers 17 residues. V dropped 3 bases and J dropped 0; count of bases not matched to a gene: 10. CDR1 and CDR2 from the germline V gene are SGHRS and YFSETQ. DNA for the CDR3: TGCGCCAGCAGCTCCGTTGGGACAGGGCCGAGCTCCTACGAGCAGTACTTC. Translation: CASSSVGTGPSSYEQYF. The whole variable domain, filled in from reference TRBV5-1 and TRBJ2-7, reads KAGVTQTPRYLIKTRGQQVTLSCSPISGHRSVSWYQQTPGQGLQFLFEYFSETQRNKGNFPGRFSGRQFSNSRSEMNVSTLELGDSALYLCASSSVGTGPSSYEQYFGPGTRLTVT.

This clone was detected once. The J gene is TRBJ2-7, the V gene TRBV7-9; TRBD2 might be the D (5 bases). This CDR3 has 12 residues. The ends were cut back, 1 base at V and 9 bases at J, with 10 bases in the middle. CDR1 is SEHNR and CDR2 is FQNEAQ in the germline V gene (reference sequence). The CDR3 sequence is CASSLGSSSQYF. For the CDR3, the DNA is TGTGCCAGCAGCTTAGGATCTAGCTCGCAGTACTTC.

This clone was seen only a few times. V gene TRBV27 combines with J gene TRBJ1-2; maybe TRBD1 (6 bases). V lost 6 bases to trimming and J lost 4 bases, with 12 bases between them. CDR1 MNHEY and CDR2 SMNVEV come from the germline V gene (reference sequence). The CDR3 contains 13 residues. The CDR3 sequence: CASRQGNPYGYTF. CDR3 DNA sequence: TGTGCCAGCAGACAGGGAAACCCCTATGGCTACACCTTC.

J is TRBJ1-5 and V is TRBV10-3; D perhaps matches TRBD1 (5 bases). Trimming left V 3 bases short and J 3 bases short, with 9 bases between. The CDR3 contains 14 residues. Germline CDR1 reads ENHRY; CDR2 reads SYGVKD. The CDR3 DNA reads as TGTGCCATCAGTGAATTACAGGACAATCAGCCCCAGCATTTT. It specifies CAISELQDNQPQHF.

The chain uses TRBV7-8 and TRBJ2-2; D may be TRBD2 (6 bases). Germline values: CDR1 SGHVS, CDR2 FQNEAQ. V dropped 1 base and J dropped 5 bases, with 14 bases sitting between them. This CDR3 contains 16 residues. The CDR3 DNA reads as TGTGCCAGCAGCTTAGGGGGAAGGGCGGGGACCGGGGAGCTGTTTTTT. Its protein is CASSLGGRAGTGELFF.